The rows below give T cell receptor beta chains drawn from one sample of a study of regulatory T cells. The protocol was immunoSEQ multiplex PCR, while the TCRdb copy is restricted to in-frame clones and leaves out a portion. This sample has about 17,000 clones, with around 83% found just once. The sample was conventional CD4+ T cells sorted from blood. Receptors were obtained from a person in their thirties with CD3G deficiency. Both conserved end residues are part of each CDR3. D genes are given only for firm matches. Clone sizes are given selectively: once, few, many, or a class where the clone is expanded.

-	-	TRBV6-1	TRBJ1-2	TGTGCCAGCAGTGAGCCGGGCCGCAACTATGGCTACACCTTC	CASSEPGRNYGYTF
TRBD1	-	TRBV11-2	TRBJ1-1	TGTGCCAGCAGTGCGGACAGGGTCACTGAAGCTTTCTTT	CASSADRVTEAFF
TRBD1	-	TRBV7-9	TRBJ1-4	TGTGCCAGCAGCTTTGGACAGGTAGCAACTAATGAAAAACTGTTTTTT	CASSFGQVATNEKLFF
TRBD2	-	TRBV28	TRBJ2-1	TGTGCCAGCAGGTCCGGGACTAGGATCAATGAGCAGTTCTTC	CASRSGTRINEQFF
TRBD1	-	TRBV30	TRBJ1-2	TGTGCCTGGGAACAGGGGGGTGGCTACACCTTC	CAWEQGGGYTF
-	-	TRBV28	TRBJ2-5	TGTGCCAGCAGTACGATACAGGAGACCCAGTACTTC	CASSTIQETQYF
TRBD1	-	TRBV6-1	TRBJ1-2	TGTGCCAGCAACCTCAGGGGGATTCACTATGGCTACACCTTC	CASNLRGIHYGYTF
-	-	TRBV6-6	TRBJ1-1	TGTGCCAGCAGTTACTCGGGGGGAGAAGCTTTCTTT	CASSYSGGEAFF
-	few	TRBV28	TRBJ1-4	TGTGCCAGCAGCGTCACAGGAGATAATGAAAAACTGTTTTTT	CASSVTGDNEKLFF
-	-	TRBV5-1	TRBJ2-7	TGCGCCAGCAGCTTGAATCGGCATTACGAGCAGTACTTC	CASSLNRHYEQYF
-	-	TRBV7-9	TRBJ1-4	TGTGCCAGCAGCTTGGGAACTAATGAAAAACTGTTTTTT	CASSLGTNEKLFF
TRBD1	-	TRBV5-1	TRBJ1-6	TGCGCCAGCAGCGCGGGACAGGAGATGTATAATTCACCCCTCCACTTT	CASSAGQEMYNSPLHF
-	-	TRBV5-1	TRBJ2-7	TGCGCCAGCAGCTTAGGGGGTCCTTCCAGCGAGCAGTACTTC	CASSLGGPSSEQYF